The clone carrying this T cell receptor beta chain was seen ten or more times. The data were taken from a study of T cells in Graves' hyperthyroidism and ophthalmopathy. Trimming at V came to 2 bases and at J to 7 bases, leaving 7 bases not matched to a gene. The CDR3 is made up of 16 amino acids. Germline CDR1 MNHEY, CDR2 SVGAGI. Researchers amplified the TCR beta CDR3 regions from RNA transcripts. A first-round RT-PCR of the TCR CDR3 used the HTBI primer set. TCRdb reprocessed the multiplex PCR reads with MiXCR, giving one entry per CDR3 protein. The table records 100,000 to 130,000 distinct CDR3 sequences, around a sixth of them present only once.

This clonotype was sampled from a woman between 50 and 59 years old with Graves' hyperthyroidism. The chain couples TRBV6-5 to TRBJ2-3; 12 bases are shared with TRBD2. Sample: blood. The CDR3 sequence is CASSYGLAGGPNTQYF. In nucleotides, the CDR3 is TGTGCCAGCAGTTACGGGCTAGCGGGAGGGCCAAATACGCAGTATTTT.